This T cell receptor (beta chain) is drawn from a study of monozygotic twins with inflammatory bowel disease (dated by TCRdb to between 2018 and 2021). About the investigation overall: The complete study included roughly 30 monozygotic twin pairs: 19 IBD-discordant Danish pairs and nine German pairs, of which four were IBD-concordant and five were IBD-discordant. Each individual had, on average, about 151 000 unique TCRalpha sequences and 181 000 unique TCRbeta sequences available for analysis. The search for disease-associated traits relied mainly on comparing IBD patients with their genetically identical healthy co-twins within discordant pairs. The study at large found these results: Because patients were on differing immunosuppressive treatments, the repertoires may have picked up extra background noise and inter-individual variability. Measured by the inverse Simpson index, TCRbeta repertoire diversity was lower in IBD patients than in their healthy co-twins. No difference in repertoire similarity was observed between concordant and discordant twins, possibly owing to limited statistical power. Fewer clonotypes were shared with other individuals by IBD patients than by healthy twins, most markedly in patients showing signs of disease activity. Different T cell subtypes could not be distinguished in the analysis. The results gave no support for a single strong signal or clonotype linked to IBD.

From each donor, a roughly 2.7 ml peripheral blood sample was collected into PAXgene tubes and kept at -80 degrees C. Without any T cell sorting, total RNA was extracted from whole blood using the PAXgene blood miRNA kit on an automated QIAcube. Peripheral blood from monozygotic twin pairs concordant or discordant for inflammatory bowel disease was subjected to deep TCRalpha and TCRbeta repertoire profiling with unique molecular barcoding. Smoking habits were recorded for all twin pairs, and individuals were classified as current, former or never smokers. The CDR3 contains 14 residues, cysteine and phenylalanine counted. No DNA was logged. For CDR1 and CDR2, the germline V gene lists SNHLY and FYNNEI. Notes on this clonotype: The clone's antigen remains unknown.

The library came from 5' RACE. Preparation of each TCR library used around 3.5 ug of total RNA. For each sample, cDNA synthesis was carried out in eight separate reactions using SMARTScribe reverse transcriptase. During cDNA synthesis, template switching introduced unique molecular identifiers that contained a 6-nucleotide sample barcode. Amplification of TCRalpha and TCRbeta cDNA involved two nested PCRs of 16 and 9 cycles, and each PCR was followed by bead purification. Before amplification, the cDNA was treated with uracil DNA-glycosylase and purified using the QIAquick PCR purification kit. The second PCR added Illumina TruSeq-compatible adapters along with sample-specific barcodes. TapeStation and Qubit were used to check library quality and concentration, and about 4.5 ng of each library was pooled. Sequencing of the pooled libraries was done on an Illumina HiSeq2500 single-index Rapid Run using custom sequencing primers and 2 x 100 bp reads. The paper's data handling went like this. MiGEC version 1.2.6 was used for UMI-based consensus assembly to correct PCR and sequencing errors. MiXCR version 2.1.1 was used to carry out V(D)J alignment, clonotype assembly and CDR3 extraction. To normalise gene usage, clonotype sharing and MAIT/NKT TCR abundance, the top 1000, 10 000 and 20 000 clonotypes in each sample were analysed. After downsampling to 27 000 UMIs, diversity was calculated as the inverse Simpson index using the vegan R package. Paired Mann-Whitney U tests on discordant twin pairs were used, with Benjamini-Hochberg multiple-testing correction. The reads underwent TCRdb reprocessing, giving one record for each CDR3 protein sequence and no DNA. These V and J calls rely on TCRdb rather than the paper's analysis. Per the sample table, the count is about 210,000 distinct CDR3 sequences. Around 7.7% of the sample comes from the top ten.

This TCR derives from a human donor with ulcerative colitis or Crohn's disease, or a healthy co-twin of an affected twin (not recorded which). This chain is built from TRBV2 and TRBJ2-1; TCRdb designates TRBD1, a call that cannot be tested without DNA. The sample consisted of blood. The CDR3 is CASSPGGGEDEQFF.